Below, 3 T cell receptor beta chains from the same sample are listed, as sequenced in a study of shared T cell receptors in the human thymus. TCRdb's copy holds only in-frame clones and misses some; the assay was immunoSEQ multiplex PCR. This table has over 60,000 clones, nearly 95% appearing once. The specimen was thymocytes. The source of these receptors is a human donor.

The CDR3 is CASSPSTGLHYSNQPQHF. The CDR3 region has the DNA TGTGCCAGCAGTCCATCGACAGGGTTGCACTATAGCAATCAGCCCCAGCATTTT. This chain links TRBV28 with TRBJ1-5; 7 nucleotides line up with TRBD1. The CDR3 covers 18 residues. CDR1 is MDHEN, CDR2 SYDVKM, per germline. The ends lost 5 bases at V and 0 bases at J; junction bases unmatched: 13.

The chain couples TRBV27 to TRBJ2-3; 7 bases are shared with TRBD2. Per germline, CDR1 MNHEY and CDR2 SMNVEV (reference sequence). Trimming cost V 3 bases and J 2 bases; bases outside gene matches: 8. The CDR3 consists of 16 residues. CDR3 bases: TGTGCCAGCAGTTTCGGGACTACCCCTAACACAGATACGCAGTATTTT. Translating gives CASSFGTTPNTDTQYF.

Here the CDR3 reads CASSQENGGPGLSSYNEQFF. The CDR3 coding sequence is TGCGCCAGCAGCCAAGAAAACGGGGGGCCAGGACTGAGCTCCTACAATGAGCAGTTCTTC. This sequence joins TRBV4-3 and TRBJ2-1, with a tentative D call TRBD2 (7 bases). The CDR3 totals 20 residues. The germline V and J ends were trimmed by 0 bases and 0 bases, with 21 bases remaining between them. Germline lookup yields CDR1 LGHNA and CDR2 YSLEER.